The T cell receptor (beta chain) under discussion was sequenced for a study of cytomegalovirus exposure and HLA in healthy donors. Study context: Prior work identified 120 million or so unique TCR beta sequences in approximately 180 million T cells. Most donors, about 82% of 398 genotyped, fell in the Caucasian-associated ancestry cluster.

Study observations and caveats: The later analysis indicated that the majority of CMV-associated TCR beta chains appeared HLA-restricted.

This clone was found a few times. Its matching antigen is unknown. A read error may produce the germline difference seen at one junction end. This CDR3 is built from 12 residues. Germline values: CDR1 SEHNR, CDR2 FQNEAQ (reference sequence). This PCR relied on a set of 60 Vbeta primers and 13 Jbeta primers. Some clones are missing from TCRdb's copy, which holds only in-frame ones; the method was immunoSEQ multiplex PCR. The sample shows some 93,000 clones, approximately 60% of them seen only once. The sequenced sample consisted of PBMCs. The chain recombines TRBV7-9 with TRBJ1-4; D unresolved. This sequence was found in a boy between 10 and 17 years old in good health and CMV-seropositive. CDR3 amino acids: CSSSPRDEKLFF. In DNA, the CDR3 is TGTTCCAGCAGCCCTCGGGATGAAAAACTGTTTTTT.